The sample holds a few counts of the clone carrying this TCR beta chain. The antigen is unknown. The method was immunoSEQ multiplex PCR; TCRdb's version includes in-frame clones alone and lacks a portion of them. The sample includes tens of thousands of clones, approximately 78% of them seen just once. The sample comes from a study of PD-1 blockade in mismatch repair-deficient tumors. Mismatch repair deficiency was confirmed in all patients, by PCR or immunohistochemistry. A few pembrolizumab responders had their TCRs sequenced. The CDR3 is made up of 12 amino acids. The germline V and J ends were trimmed by 5 bases and 2 bases, with 7 bases remaining between them. Per the germline V gene, CDR1 is MNHNS and CDR2 is SASEGT. General study findings and limits: Rapid post-treatment expansion, then contraction, generally preceding radiologic response, marked tumor-resident clones.

Here the sequenced sample was peripheral blood, taken 4 weeks after starting pembrolizumab. This sequence originates from an adult with mismatch repair-deficient cancer. The chain joins TRBV6-1 to TRBJ2-7; weak D call: TRBD2 (5 bases). As DNA, the CDR3 is TGTGCCAGCAGTCTCGGGACCTACGAGCAGTACTTC. As protein: CASSLGTYEQYF.